These 19 T cell receptor beta chains originate from one sample sequenced in a study of cytomegalovirus exposure and HLA in healthy donors. 60 Vbeta and 13 Jbeta primers were used in PCR. The protocol was immunoSEQ multiplex PCR, while the TCRdb copy is restricted to in-frame clones and leaves out a portion. The table has fewer than 200,000 clones, roughly a tenth seen once. Sample: PBMCs. The receptors here all came from a woman aged 25 to 39 in good health and CMV-seropositive.

This clone showed up just a few times. For the CDR3, the DNA is TGCGCCAGCAGCCTCAGCGTTACAGATACGCAGTATTTT. It codes for CASSLSVTDTQYF. V and J are TRBV10-1 and TRBJ2-3, with D uncertain. Deletions cut 6 bases from V and 3 bases from J, with 10 bases between. This CDR3 contains 13 residues. The germline CDR1 and CDR2 sequences are WNHNN and SYGVQD (reference sequence).

There are a few counts of this clone. V gene TRBV6-5 combines with J gene TRBJ2-4; 8 bases fit TRBD2. Unmatched junction bases numbered 10, after V lost 6 bases and J lost 9 bases. The CDR3 runs to 14 residues. Per germline, CDR1 MNHEY and CDR2 SVGAGI. Written as DNA, the CDR3 is TGTGCCAGCAGACCCGGGGGGGGCGCTGGCATTCAGTACTTC. This sequence encodes CASRPGGGAGIQYF.

A few counts support this clone. The CDR3 spells CASSWTGRYEQYF. In DNA, the CDR3 is TGTGCCAGCAGCTGGACAGGGCGATACGAGCAGTACTTC. The gene calls are TRBV11-1 and TRBJ2-7, with 8 bases aligning to TRBD1. CDR3 length: 13 residues. CDR1 is SGHAT and CDR2 is FQDESV in the germline V gene (reference sequence). V was clipped by 4 bases and J by 4 bases; unmatched bases: 3. Full variable domain (outside the CDR3, taken from reference TRBV11-1 and TRBJ2-7): EAEVAQSPRYKITEKSQAVAFWCDPISGHATLYWYRQILGQGPELLVQFQDESVVDDSQLPKDRFSAERLKGVDSTLKIQPAELGDSAMYLCASSWTGRYEQYFGPGTRLTVT.

The rearrangement uses TRBV6-5 and TRBJ2-1; TRBD1 aligns across 10 bases. After removal of 5 bases from V and 7 bases from J, the junction contained 8 bases not matched to a gene. CDR3 length equals 15 residues. CDR1 is MNHEY, CDR2 SVGAGI, per germline. The DNA of the CDR3 is TGTGCCAGCAGTCCCGGGACAGGGGCGAGGAATGAGCAGTTCTTC. Translating it yields CASSPGTGARNEQFF.

This clone was detected only a few times. This sequence joins TRBV5-8 and TRBJ2-5; no clear D gene. There are 12 residues in the CDR3. Germline values: CDR1 SGHTS, CDR2 YDEGEE. Trimming took off 0 bases at V and 5 bases at J, with 5 bases between the two ends. The CDR3 DNA is TGTGCCAGCAGCTTGGTCGGGGAGACCCAGTACTTC. It translates to CASSLVGETQYF. Together with reference TRBV5-8 and TRBJ2-5, the CDR3 gives the full variable domain: EAGVTQSPTHLIKTRGQQATLRCSPISGHTSVYWYQQALGLGLQFLLWYDEGEERNRGNFPPRFSGRQFPNYSSELNVNALELEDSALYLCASSLVGETQYFGPGTRLLVL.

This clone was seen more than once but under ten times. This chain uses TRBV5-1 with TRBJ2-7; TRBD1 matches at 7 bases. The CDR3 sequence is 13 residues long. J gave up 2 bases and V 4 bases, and 3 bases lay outside the gene matches. Germline CDR1 and CDR2: SGHRS and YFSETQ. Here the CDR3 reads CASSQGVTYEQYF. The DNA for the CDR3 is TGCGCCAGCAGCCAGGGGGTCACCTACGAGCAGTACTTC. Full variable domain (remainder filled in from reference TRBV5-1 and TRBJ2-7): KAGVTQTPRYLIKTRGQQVTLSCSPISGHRSVSWYQQTPGQGLQFLFEYFSETQRNKGNFPGRFSGRQFSNSRSEMNVSTLELGDSALYLCASSQGVTYEQYFGPGTRLTVT.

This clone was observed a few times. The chain recombines TRBV5-6 with TRBJ1-5; D is undetermined. Trimming stripped 4 bases from V and 4 bases from J, with 9 bases between. The CDR3 spans 13 residues. CDR1 and CDR2 (germline): SGHDT, YYEEEE. The chain's CDR3 is CASSQGGNQPQHF. In DNA, the CDR3 is TGTGCCAGCAGCCAAGGCGGGAATCAGCCCCAGCATTTT.

This clone was seen a few times. The chain combines TRBV2 with TRBJ1-2; the match to TRBD1 covers 7 bases. The CDR3 totals 16 residues. V trimming: 7 bases; J trimming: 4 bases; junction bases outside the gene matches: 15. Germline values: CDR1 SNHLY, CDR2 FYNNEI. The CDR3 loop reads CASKGQQTGIGYGYTF. CDR3 bases: TGTGCCAGCAAAGGTCAACAGACAGGGATCGGCTATGGCTACACCTTC.

The gene calls are TRBV5-1 and TRBJ1-2, with 8 bases fitting TRBD1. With V trimmed by 4 bases and J by 4 bases, 9 bases remained unmatched. This CDR3 contains 15 residues. Germline V gene sequence: CDR1 SGHRS, CDR2 YFSETQ. Here the CDR3 DNA reads TGCGCCAGCAGCCAAAGCAACAGGGGGGTCTATGGCTACACCTTC. This encodes CASSQSNRGVYGYTF.

The chain has TRBV9 and TRBJ1-2; 8 positions match TRBD1. Germline lookup yields CDR1 SGDLS and CDR2 YYNGEE. V shed 0 bases, J shed 5 bases, and the junction held 3 bases outside the gene matches. The CDR3 sequence is 14 residues long. Written as DNA, the CDR3 is TGTGCCAGCAGCGTAGGGACAGGGAAGTATGGCTACACCTTC. This codes for CASSVGTGKYGYTF.

The CDR3 here is CAWAARTYNEQFF. The CDR3 DNA follows: TGTGCCTGGGCCGCCAGAACCTACAATGAGCAGTTCTTC. The rearrangement links TRBV30 to TRBJ2-1, with D hard to call. In germline, CDR1 is GTSNPN, CDR2 SVGIG (reference sequence). The CDR3 covers 13 residues. V dropped 5 bases and J dropped 2 bases, with 10 bases sitting between them. The full variable domain, in which reference TRBV30 and TRBJ2-1 provide the parts outside the CDR3, is SQTIHQWPATLVQPVGSPLSLECTVEGTSNPNLYWYRQAAGRGLQLLFYSVGIGQISSEVPQNLSASRPQDRQFILSSKKLLLSDSGFYLCAWAARTYNEQFFGPGTRLTVL.

V usage is TRBV30 and J usage is TRBJ2-7; 7 nucleotides line up with TRBD1. With V trimmed by 3 bases and J by 0 bases, 8 bases remained unmatched. Germline V gene data show CDR1 as GTSNPN and CDR2 as SVGIG (reference sequence). The CDR3 is made up of 15 amino acids. This CDR3 reads CAWRERGLSSYEQYF. The CDR3 bases are TGTGCCTGGAGGGAGAGGGGGCTCAGCTCCTACGAGCAGTACTTC.

In nucleotides, the CDR3 is TGTGCCAGCAGCGGGGGGGTCCGGGGGATTCAAGAGCAGTACTTC. The encoded protein is CASSGGVRGIQEQYF. This chain connects TRBV9 to TRBJ2-7; the D gene is possibly TRBD2 (6 bases). V was trimmed by 3 bases and J by 7 bases, leaving 20 bases between them. This CDR3 comprises 15 residues. Germline CDR1 reads SGDLS; CDR2 reads YYNGEE.

Concerning this clone: The sample contains more than one DNA sequence encoding this CDR3. The J gene is TRBJ2-1, the V gene TRBV29-1; 11 bases match TRBD2. V gave up 8 bases and J gave up 10 bases; unmatched junction bases: 13. The germline V gene has CDR1 SQVTM and CDR2 ANQGSEA. CDR3 size: 14 residues. The DNA for the CDR3 is TGCAGCCCGGAGCTCCTAGCGGGAGGACGGGAGCAGTTCTTC. This codes for CSPELLAGGREQFF.

This clone was seen a few times. The chain employs TRBV7-8 and TRBJ1-2; TRBD1 agrees at 7 bases. The junction had 11 bases not matched to a gene; V was cut back by 5 bases and J by 2 bases. The CDR3 totals 16 residues. The germline CDR1 and CDR2 sequences are SGHVS and FQNEAQ. In nucleotides, the CDR3 is TGTGCCAGCAGCCCGACAGGGAGGCCCTGGAACTATGGCTACACCTTC. This sequence encodes CASSPTGRPWNYGYTF.

The chain carries TRBV6-5 and TRBJ2-7; maybe TRBD1 (5 bases). Looked up from germline, CDR1 is MNHEY and CDR2 is SVGAGI. This CDR3 region has 14 residues. Trimming removed 2 bases at V and 3 bases at J, with 11 bases between. The CDR3 DNA is TGTGCCAGCAGTTACAGCAGGGCTGGCTACGAGCAGTACTTC. It codes for CASSYSRAGYEQYF.

The sample holds a few counts of this clone. The chain recombines TRBV6-5 with TRBJ2-1; TRBD2 matches 10 bases. The V and J ends lost 5 bases and 9 bases, in that order; junction bases with no gene match: 10. The CDR3 consists of 15 residues. Germline V gives CDR1 MNHEY, CDR2 SVGAGI. The chain's CDR3 is CASSRSGRASSEQFF. The CDR3 coding sequence is TGTGCCAGCAGTAGAAGCGGGAGGGCCTCTAGTGAGCAGTTCTTC.

This chain joins TRBV9 and TRBJ2-3, with 7 positions matching TRBD2. Germline-derived CDR1 and CDR2 are SGDLS and YYNGEE. With V trimmed by 4 bases and J by 3 bases, 11 bases remained unmatched. This CDR3 contains 16 residues. CDR3 residues: CASSLGTGAGTDTQYF. In DNA form, the CDR3 reads TGTGCCAGCAGCCTAGGTACGGGAGCGGGGACAGATACGCAGTATTTT.

This clone was observed a handful of times. The V and J genes are TRBV5-1 and TRBJ2-3, with 7 bases that match TRBD2. The V segment lost 0 bases and the J segment 0 bases; nucleotides outside the gene matches: 4. The CDR3 is 16 amino acids. Germline loops: CDR1 SGHRS, CDR2 YFSETQ. The CDR3 DNA follows: TGCGCCAGCAGCTTGGTGCAAGCGGGGAGCACAGATACGCAGTATTTT. Its translation is CASSLVQAGSTDTQYF.